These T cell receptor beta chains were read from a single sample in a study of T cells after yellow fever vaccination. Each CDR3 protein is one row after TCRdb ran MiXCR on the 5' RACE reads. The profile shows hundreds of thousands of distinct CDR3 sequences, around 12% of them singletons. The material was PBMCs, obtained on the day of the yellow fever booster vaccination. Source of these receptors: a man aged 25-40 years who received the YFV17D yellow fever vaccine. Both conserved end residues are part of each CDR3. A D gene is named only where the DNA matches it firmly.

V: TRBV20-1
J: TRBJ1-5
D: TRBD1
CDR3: CSAGTGDSQPQHF

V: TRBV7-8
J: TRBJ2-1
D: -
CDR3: CASSPSEGQSSYNEQFF

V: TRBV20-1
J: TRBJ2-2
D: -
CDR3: CSARDEGGFNTGELFF

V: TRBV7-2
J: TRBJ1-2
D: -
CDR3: CASSSSADYGYTF

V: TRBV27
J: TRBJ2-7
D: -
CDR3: CASSLSVEIYEQYF

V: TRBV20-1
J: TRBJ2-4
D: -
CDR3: CSASIALKNIQYF

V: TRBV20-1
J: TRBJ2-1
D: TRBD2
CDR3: CSASSGSFKNEQFF

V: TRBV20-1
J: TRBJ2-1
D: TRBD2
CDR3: CSAREWAGANSYNEQFF

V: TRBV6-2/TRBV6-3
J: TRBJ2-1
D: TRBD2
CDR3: CASDLGGTGGLHEQFF

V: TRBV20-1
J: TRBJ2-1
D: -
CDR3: CCSLGAPGHNEQFF

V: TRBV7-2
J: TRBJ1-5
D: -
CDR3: CASSLGEKPQHF

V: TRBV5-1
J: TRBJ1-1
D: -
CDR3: CASSLGSDYTEAFF

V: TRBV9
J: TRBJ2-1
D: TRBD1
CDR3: CASSVTGDSYNEQFF

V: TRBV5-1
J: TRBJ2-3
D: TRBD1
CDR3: CASSHSDRAGDTQYF

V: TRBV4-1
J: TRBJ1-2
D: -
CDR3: CASSQDAPPGNYGYTF

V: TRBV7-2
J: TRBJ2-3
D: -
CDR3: CASSAPTRQPLDTQYF

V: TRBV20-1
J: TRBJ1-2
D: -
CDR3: CSAANRDLAGYTF

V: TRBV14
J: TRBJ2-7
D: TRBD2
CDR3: CASSRQRDYEQYF

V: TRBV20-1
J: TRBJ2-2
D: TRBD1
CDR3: CSARSPWDRGTGELFF

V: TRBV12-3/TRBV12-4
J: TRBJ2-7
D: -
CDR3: CASSLNGRNGRGEQYF

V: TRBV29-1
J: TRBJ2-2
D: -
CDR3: CSVDVGTTNTGELFF

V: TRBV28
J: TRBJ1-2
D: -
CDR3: CASTYGGQAGGYTF

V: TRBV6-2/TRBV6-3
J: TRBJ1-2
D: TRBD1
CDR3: CASNPHRDRLNYGYTF

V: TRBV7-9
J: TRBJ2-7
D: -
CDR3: CASSRGGGGKSYEQYF

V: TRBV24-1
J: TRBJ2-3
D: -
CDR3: CATVVFGGGTDTQYF

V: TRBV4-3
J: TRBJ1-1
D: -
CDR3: CASSQDPRTVEAFF

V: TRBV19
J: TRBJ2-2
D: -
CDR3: CASSMDMSTGELFF

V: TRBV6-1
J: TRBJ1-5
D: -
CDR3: CASSDFVTAHQPQHF

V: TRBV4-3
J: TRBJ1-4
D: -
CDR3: CASSQKYRATNEKLFF

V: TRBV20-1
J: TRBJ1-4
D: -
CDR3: CSAQGNTGEKLFF

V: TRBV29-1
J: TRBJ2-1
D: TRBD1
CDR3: CSVYGGRDRQYNEQFF

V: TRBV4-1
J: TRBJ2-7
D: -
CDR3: CASSHGGALLGPFWASYEQYF

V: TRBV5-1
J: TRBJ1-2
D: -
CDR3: CASSLAGSHYGYTF

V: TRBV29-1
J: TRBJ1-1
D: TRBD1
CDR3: CSHIQGVHTEAFF

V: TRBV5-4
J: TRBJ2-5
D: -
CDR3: CASSSDPTSMGGGETQYF